This T cell receptor beta chain is from a study of CD8 T cells in Susac syndrome. CDR3 size: 16 residues. Germline assignment: CDR1 SGHRS and CDR2 YFSETQ. Germline trimming cut 7 bases from V and 5 bases from J; bases unmatched to any gene: 14. After extraction with the RNeasy kit, roughly 0.45 to 1 ug of the RNA was reverse transcribed using random hexamers. Amplification of TCR beta CDR3 was carried out by immunoSEQ multiplex PCR, which covered 54 Vbeta and 13 Jbeta segments. TCRdb ran MiXCR on the immunoSEQ multiplex PCR reads and lists one entry per CDR3 protein. The data contain 250,000 to 350,000 distinct CDR3 sequences, 90% to 95% of them singletons. Bulk CD8+ and CD4+ cells came from magnetic negative isolation; CD8+ TEMRA by FACS.

Sequenced sample: CD4+ T cells from PBMCs. This TCR was sampled from a human donor with multiple sclerosis. V usage is TRBV5-1 and J usage is TRBJ2-5, with 10 bases that match TRBD2. DNA of the CDR3: TGCGCCAGCGGAACCCTAGCGGGAGTCATTTGGGAGACCCAGTACTTC. It is translated as CASGTLAGVIWETQYF.